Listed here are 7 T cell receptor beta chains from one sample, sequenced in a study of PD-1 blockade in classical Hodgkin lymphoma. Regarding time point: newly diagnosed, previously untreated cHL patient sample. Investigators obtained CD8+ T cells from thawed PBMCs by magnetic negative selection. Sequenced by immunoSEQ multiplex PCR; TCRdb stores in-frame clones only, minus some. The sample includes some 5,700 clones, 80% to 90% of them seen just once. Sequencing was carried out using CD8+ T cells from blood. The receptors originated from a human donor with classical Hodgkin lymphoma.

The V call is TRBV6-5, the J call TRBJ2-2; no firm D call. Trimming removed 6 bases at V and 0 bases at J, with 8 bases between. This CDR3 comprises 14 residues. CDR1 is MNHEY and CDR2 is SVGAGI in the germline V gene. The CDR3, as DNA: TGTGCCAGCAGAGTGGTATCGAACACCGGGGAGCTGTTTTTT. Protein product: CASRVVSNTGELFF.

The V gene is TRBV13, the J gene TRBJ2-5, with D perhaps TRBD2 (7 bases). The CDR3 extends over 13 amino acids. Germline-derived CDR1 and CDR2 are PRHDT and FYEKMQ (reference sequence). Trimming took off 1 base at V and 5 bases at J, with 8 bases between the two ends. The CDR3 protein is CASSLEGGETQYF. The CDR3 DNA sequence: TGTGCCAGCAGCTTAGAGGGGGGGGAGACCCAGTACTTC.

The CDR3: CASRSDMREQFF. DNA of the CDR3: TGTGCCAGCAGATCCGATATGAGGGAGCAGTTCTTC. The chain has TRBV27 and TRBJ2-1; no firm D call. V lost 6 bases to trimming and J lost 10 bases, with 13 bases between them. This CDR3 has 12 residues. CDR1 and CDR2 from the germline V gene are MNHEY and SMNVEV (reference sequence).

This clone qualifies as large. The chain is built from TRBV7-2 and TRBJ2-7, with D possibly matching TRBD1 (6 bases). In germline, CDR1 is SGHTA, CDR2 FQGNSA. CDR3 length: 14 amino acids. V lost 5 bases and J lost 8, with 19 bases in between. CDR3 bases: TGTGCCAGCAGCCAGACAGGACCTGGGCGCAAGCAGTACTTC. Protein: CASSQTGPGRKQYF.

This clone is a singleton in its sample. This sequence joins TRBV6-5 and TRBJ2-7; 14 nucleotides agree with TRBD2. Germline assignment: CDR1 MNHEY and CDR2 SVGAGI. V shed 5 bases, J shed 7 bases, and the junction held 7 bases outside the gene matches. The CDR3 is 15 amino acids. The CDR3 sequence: CASSGLAGGGGEQYF. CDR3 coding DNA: TGTGCCAGCAGTGGACTAGCGGGGGGCGGTGGGGAGCAGTACTTC.

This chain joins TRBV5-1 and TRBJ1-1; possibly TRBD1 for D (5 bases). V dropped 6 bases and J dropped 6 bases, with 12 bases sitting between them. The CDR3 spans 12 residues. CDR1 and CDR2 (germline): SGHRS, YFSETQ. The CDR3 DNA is TGCGCCAGCACCGGCCAGGGCTCTGAAGCTTTCTTT. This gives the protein CASTGQGSEAFF.

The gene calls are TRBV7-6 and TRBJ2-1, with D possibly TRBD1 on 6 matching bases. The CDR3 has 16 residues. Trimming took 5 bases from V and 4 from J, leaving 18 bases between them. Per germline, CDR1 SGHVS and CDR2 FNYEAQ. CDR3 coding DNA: TGTGCCAGCAGCGTATCTCCCGGGACACTGTACAATGAGCAGTTCTTC. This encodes CASSVSPGTLYNEQFF.